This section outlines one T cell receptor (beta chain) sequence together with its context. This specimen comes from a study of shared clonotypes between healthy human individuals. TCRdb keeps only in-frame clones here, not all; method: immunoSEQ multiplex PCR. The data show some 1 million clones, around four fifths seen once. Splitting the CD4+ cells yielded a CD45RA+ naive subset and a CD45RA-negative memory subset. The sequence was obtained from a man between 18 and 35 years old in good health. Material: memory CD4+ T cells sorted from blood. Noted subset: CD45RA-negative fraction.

In nucleotides, the CDR3 is TGTGCCAGCAGAGACGTTGACAGGGCTAATGAAAAACTGTTTTTT. Protein: CASRDVDRANEKLFF. This chain links TRBV6-1 with TRBJ1-4, with 7 positions matching TRBD1. Germline values: CDR1 MNHNS, CDR2 SASEGT. The CDR3 length is 15 residues. The V and J ends lost 6 bases and 3 bases, in that order; junction bases with no gene match: 7.